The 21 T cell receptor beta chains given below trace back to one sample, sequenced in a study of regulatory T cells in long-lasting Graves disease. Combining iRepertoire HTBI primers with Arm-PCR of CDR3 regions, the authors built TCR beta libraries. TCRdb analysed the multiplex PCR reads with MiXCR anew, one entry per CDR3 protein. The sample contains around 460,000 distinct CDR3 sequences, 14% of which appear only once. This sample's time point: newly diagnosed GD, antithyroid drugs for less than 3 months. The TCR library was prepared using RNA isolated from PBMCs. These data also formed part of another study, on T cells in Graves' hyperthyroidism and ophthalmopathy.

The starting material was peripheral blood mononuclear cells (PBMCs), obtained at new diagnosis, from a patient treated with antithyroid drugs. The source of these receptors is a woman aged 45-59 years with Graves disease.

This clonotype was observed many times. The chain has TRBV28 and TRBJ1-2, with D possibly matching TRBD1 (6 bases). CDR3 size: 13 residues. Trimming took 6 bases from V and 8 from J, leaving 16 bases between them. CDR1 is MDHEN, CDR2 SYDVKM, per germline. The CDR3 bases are TGTGCCAGCAGAAAAACAGGGTTGGAGGGCTACACCTTC. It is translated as CASRKTGLEGYTF.

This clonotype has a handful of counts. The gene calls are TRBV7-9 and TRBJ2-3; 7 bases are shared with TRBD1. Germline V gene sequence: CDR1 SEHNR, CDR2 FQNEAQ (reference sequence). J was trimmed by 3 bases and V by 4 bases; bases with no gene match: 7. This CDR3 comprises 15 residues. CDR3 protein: CASSWDRLRTDTQYF. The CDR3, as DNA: TGTGCCAGCAGCTGGGACAGACTCAGGACAGATACGCAGTATTTT.

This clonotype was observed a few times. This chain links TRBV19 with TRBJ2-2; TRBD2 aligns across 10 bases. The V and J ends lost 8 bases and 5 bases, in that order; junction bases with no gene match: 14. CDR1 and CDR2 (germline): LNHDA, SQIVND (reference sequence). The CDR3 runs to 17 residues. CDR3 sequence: CASGLKLAGLWTGELFF. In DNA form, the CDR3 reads TGTGCCAGTGGATTGAAACTAGCGGGGTTGTGGACCGGGGAGCTGTTTTTT.

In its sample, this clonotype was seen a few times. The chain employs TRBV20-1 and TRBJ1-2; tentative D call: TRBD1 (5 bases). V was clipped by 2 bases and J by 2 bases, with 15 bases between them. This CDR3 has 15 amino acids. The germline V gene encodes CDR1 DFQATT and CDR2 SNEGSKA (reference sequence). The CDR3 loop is CSARPPTGLNYGYTF. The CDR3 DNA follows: TGCAGTGCTAGACCACCCACAGGTCTAAACTATGGCTACACCTTC.

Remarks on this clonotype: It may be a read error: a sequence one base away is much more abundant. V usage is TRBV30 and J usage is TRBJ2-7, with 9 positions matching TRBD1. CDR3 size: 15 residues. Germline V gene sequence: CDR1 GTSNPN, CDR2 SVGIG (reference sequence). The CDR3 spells CAWSLPGQGTYEQHF. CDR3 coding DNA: TGTGCCTGGAGTCTACCGGGACAGGGCACCTACGAGCAGCACTTC.

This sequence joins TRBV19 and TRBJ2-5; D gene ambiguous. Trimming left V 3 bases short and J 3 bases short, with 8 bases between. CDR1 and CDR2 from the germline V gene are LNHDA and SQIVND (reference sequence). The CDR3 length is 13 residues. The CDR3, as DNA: TGTGCCAGTAGTATTTACAGAGAAGAGACCCAGTACTTC. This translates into CASSIYREETQYF.

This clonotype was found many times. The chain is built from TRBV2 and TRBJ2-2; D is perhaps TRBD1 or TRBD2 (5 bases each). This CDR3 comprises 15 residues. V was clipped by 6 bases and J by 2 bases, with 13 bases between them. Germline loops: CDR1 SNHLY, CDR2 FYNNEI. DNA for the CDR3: TGTGCCAGCAGCGCCGGGACGGGTAACACCGGGGAGCTGTTTTTT. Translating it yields CASSAGTGNTGELFF.

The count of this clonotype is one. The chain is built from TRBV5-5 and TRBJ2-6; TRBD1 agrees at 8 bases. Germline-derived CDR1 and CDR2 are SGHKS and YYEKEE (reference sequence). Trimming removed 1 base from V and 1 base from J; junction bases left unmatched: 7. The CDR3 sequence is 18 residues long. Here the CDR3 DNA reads TGTGCCAGCAGCTTGTGGGGCAGGGGGCGTTCTGGGGCCAACGTCCTGACTTTC. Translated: CASSLWGRGRSGANVLTF.

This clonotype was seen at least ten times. CDR3 protein: CASSWRDLNEKLFF. The CDR3 nucleotides are TGTGCCAGCAGTTGGCGAGACCTTAATGAAAAACTGTTTTTT. This sequence joins TRBV7-8 and TRBJ1-4; D unclear. This CDR3 is built from 14 residues. The V end lost 6 bases, the J end lost 4 bases, and 12 bases lay between the germline ends. Germline V lookup: CDR1 SGHVS, CDR2 FQNEAQ.

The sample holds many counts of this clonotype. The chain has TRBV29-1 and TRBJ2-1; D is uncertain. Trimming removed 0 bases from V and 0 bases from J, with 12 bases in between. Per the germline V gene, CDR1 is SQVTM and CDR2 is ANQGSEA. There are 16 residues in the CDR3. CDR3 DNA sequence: TGCAGCGTTGAAGATCCGGACCGAAGCTCCTACAATGAGCAGTTCTTC. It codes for CSVEDPDRSSYNEQFF.

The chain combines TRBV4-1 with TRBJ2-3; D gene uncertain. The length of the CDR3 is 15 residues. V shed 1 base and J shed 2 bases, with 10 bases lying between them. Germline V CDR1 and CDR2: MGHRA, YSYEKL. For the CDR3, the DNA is TGCGCCAGCAGCCAAGTTGGTAGAAACACAGATACGCAGTATTTT. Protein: CASSQVGRNTDTQYF.

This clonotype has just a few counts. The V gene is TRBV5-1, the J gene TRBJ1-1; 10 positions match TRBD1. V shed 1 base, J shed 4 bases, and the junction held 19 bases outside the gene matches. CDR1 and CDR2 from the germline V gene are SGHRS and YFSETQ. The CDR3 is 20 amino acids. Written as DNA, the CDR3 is TGCGCCAGCAGCTTGTGGGCCCGACCTCGGGACAGGGGATCGGGCACTGAAGCTTTCTTT. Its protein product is CASSLWARPRDRGSGTEAFF.

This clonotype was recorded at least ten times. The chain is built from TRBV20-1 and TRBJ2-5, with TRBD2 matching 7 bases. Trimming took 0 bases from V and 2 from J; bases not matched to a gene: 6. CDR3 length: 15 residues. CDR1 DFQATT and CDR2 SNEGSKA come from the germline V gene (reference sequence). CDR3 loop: CSAREGGPRQETQYF. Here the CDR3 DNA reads TGCAGTGCTAGAGAGGGAGGGCCAAGGCAAGAGACCCAGTACTTC.

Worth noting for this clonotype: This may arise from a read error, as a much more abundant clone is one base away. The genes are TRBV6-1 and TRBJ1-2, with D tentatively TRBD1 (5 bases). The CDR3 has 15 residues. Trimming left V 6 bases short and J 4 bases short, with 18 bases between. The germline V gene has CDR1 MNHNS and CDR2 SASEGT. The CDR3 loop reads CASRITGTNLYGYTF. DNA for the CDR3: TGTGCCAGCAGAATAACCGGGACGAACCTCTATGGCTACACCTTC.

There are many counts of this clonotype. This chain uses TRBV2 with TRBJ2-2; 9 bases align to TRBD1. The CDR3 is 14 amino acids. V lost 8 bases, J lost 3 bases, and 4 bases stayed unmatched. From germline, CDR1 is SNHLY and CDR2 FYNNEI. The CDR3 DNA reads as TGTGCCAGCGAACAGGGGGCGCACACCGGGGAGCTGTTTTTT. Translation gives CASEQGAHTGELFF. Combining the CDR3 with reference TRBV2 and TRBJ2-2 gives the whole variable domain EPEVTQTPSHQVTQMGQEVILRCVPISNHLYFYWYRQILGQKVEFLVSFYNNEISEKSEIFDDQFSVERPDGSNFTLKIRSTKLEDSAMYFCASEQGAHTGELFFGEGSRLTVL.

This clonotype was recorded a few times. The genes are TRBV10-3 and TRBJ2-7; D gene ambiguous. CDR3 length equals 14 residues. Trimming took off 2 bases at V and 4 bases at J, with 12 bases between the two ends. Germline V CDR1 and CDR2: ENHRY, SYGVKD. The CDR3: CAISERLGKYEQYF. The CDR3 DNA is TGTGCCATCAGTGAGAGGTTAGGAAAGTACGAGCAGTACTTC.

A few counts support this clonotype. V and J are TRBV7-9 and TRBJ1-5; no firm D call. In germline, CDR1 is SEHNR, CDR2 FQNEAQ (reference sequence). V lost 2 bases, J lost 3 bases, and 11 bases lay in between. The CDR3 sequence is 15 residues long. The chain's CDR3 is CASSLFGDSNQPQHF. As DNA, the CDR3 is TGTGCCAGCAGCTTATTCGGAGATTCCAATCAGCCCCAGCATTTT.

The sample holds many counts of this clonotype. In nucleotides, the CDR3 is TGTGCCAGCCAGACCCACTACGAGCAGTACTTC. Protein: CASQTHYEQYF. V gene TRBV2 combines with J gene TRBJ2-7; D gene ambiguous. Trimming left V 8 bases short and J 3 bases short, with 8 bases between. The CDR3 spans 11 residues. In germline, CDR1 is SNHLY, CDR2 FYNNEI.

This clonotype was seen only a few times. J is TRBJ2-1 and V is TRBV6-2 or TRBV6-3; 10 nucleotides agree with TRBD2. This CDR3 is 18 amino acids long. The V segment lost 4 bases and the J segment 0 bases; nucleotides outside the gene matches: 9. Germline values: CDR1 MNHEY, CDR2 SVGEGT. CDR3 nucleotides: TGTGCCAGCAGTTTTCTAGCGGGGGACCAGTCCTCCTACAATGAGCAGTTCTTC. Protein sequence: CASSFLAGDQSSYNEQFF.

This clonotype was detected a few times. In nucleotides, the CDR3 is TGCGCCAGCAGCCATCGGGGGGATACCTACGAGCAGTACTTC. It translates to CASSHRGDTYEQYF. The chain recombines TRBV4-1 with TRBJ2-7; 7 nucleotides align to TRBD2. V dropped 3 bases and J dropped 2; count of bases not matched to a gene: 4. Germline CDR1 reads MGHRA; CDR2 reads YSYEKL. This CDR3 is built from 14 residues.

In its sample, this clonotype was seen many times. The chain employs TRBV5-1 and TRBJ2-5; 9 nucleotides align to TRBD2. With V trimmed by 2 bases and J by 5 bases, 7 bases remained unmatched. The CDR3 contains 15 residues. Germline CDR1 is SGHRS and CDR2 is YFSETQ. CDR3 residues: CASSFIAGVPETQYF. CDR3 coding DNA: TGCGCCAGCAGCTTTATAGCGGGAGTTCCTGAGACCCAGTACTTC. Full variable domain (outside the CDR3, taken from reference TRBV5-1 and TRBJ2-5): KAGVTQTPRYLIKTRGQQVTLSCSPISGHRSVSWYQQTPGQGLQFLFEYFSETQRNKGNFPGRFSGRQFSNSRSEMNVSTLELGDSALYLCASSFIAGVPETQYFGPGTRLLVL.